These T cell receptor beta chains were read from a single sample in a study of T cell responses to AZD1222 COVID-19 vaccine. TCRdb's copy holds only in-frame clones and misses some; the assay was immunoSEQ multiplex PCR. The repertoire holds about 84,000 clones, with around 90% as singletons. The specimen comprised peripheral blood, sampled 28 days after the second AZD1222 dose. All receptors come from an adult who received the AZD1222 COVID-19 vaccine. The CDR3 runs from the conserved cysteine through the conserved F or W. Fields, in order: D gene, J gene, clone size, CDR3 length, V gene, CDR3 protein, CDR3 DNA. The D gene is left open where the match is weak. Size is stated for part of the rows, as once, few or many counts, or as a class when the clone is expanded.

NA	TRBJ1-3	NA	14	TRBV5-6	CASSRRSSGNTIYF	TGTGCCAGCAGCCGGAGGAGCTCTGGAAACACCATATATTTT
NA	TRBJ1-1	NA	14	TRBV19	CASSKTPSWTEAFF	TGTGCCAGTAGCAAGACCCCCAGTTGGACTGAAGCTTTCTTT
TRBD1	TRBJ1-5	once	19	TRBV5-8	CASSLAVLAGGWSNQPQHF	TGTGCCAGCAGCTTGGCCGTGTTGGCAGGGGGTTGGAGCAATCAGCCCCAGCATTTT
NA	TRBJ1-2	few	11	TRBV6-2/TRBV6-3	CASSYRLGYTF	TGTGCCAGCAGTTACCGTCTTGGCTACACCTTC
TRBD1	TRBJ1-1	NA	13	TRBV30	CAWNLDREGKAFF	TGTGCCTGGAACCTTGACAGGGAGGGAAAAGCTTTCTTT
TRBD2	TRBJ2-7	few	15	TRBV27	CASTHSGGAVYEQYF	TGTGCCAGCACGCACAGCGGGGGGGCCGTCTACGAGCAGTACTTC
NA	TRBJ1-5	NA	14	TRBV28	CASGADSTNQPQHF	TGTGCCAGCGGGGCAGACTCTACCAATCAGCCCCAGCATTTT
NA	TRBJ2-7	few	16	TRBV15	CATSRGSRGALNEQYF	TGTGCCACCAGCAGAGGGAGCCGGGGGGCGCTAAACGAGCAGTACTTC
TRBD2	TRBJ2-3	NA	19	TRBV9	CASSPSPRTSGGTTDTQYF	TGTGCCAGCAGCCCCTCCCCTCGGACTAGCGGGGGTACCACAGATACGCAGTATTTT
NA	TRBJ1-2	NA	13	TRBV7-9	CASSLEGGGGYTF	TGTGCCAGCAGCTTAGAGGGGGGAGGCGGCTACACCTTC
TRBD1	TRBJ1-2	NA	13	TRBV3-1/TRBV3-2	CASSIGQGYGYTF	TGTGCCAGCAGCATCGGACAGGGATATGGCTACACCTTC
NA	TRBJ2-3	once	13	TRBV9	CASSVVGADTQYF	TGTGCCAGCAGCGTAGTGGGGGCAGATACGCAGTATTTT
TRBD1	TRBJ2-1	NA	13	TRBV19	CATSRDRYNEQFF	TGTGCCACCTCCCGGGACAGATACAATGAGCAGTTCTTC
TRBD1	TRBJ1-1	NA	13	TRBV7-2	CASSLRDSTEAFF	TGTGCCAGCAGCTTACGGGACAGCACTGAAGCTTTCTTT
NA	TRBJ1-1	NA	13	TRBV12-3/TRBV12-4	CASKRNRNTEAFF	TGTGCCAGCAAGAGAAACCGGAACACTGAAGCTTTCTTT
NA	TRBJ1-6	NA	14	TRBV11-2	CASSRRGDDSPLHF	TGTGCCAGCAGCCGCCGGGGAGACGATTCACCCCTCCACTTT
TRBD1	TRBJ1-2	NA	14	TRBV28	CASSLDRANYGYTF	TGTGCCAGCAGTTTAGACAGGGCTAACTATGGCTACACCTTC
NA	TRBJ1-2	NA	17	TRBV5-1	CASSPRRKGGGEYGYTF	TGCGCCAGCAGCCCCCGGAGGAAAGGAGGCGGCGAGTATGGCTACACCTTC
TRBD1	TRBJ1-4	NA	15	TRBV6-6	CASTNLGTANEKLFF	TGTGCCAGCACCAACTTGGGGACAGCTAATGAAAAACTGTTTTTT
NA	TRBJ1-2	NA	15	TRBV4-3	CASSFDSFNNYGYTF	TGCGCCAGCAGCTTCGACAGTTTTAATAACTATGGCTACACCTTC
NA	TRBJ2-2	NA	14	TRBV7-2	CAKAMGQNTGELFF	TGTGCCAAAGCGATGGGACAGAACACCGGGGAGCTGTTTTTT
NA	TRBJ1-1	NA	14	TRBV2	CASRREVGNTEAFF	TGTGCCAGCAGGCGGGAGGTTGGGAACACTGAAGCTTTCTTT
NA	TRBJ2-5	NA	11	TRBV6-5	CASSYMKAQYF	TGTGCCAGCAGTTATATGAAGGCCCAGTACTTC
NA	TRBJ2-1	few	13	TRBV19	CASTQDIYNEQFF	TGTGCCAGTACGCAGGACATCTACAATGAGCAGTTCTTC
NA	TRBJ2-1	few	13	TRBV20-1	CSASEGSYNEQFF	TGCAGTGCTAGTGAGGGTTCCTACAATGAGCAGTTCTTC
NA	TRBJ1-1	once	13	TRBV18	CASSPGMNTEAFF	TGTGCCAGCTCACCGGGGATGAACACTGAAGCTTTCTTT
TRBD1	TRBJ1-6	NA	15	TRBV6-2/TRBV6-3	CASSYSGTALVTLHF	TGTGCCAGCAGTTACTCCGGGACAGCCCTTGTCACCCTCCACTTT
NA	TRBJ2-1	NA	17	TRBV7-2	CASSLGRVGKAYNEQFF	TGTGCCAGCAGCTTAGGAAGGGTAGGGAAAGCCTACAATGAGCAGTTCTTC
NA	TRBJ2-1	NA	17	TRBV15	CATPFAAPDRTYNEQFF	TGTGCCACCCCTTTCGCGGCCCCAGACAGGACTTACAATGAGCAGTTCTTC
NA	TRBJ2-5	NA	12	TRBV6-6	CASTSTEETQYF	TGTGCCAGCACCTCCACCGAAGAGACCCAGTACTTC
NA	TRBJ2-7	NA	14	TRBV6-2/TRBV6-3	CASSYRDGTYEQYF	TGTGCCAGCAGTTACAGGGACGGCACCTACGAGCAGTACTTC
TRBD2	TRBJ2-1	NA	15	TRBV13	CASSLGAGGYNEQFF	TGTGCCAGCAGCTTAGGAGCGGGGGGCTACAATGAGCAGTTCTTC
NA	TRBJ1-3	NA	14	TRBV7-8	CASSETERGNTIYF	TGTGCCAGCAGCGAGACAGAGCGTGGAAACACCATATATTTT
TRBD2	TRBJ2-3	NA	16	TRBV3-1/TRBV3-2	CASSLLGGSNTDTQYF	TGTGCCAGCAGCCTGCTTGGCGGGAGCAACACAGATACGCAGTATTTT
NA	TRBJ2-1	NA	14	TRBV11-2	CASSRPSRRDEQFF	TGTGCCAGCAGCCGACCCTCCCGGCGAGATGAGCAGTTCTTC
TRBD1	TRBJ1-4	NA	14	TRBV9	CASSAGQGNEKLFF	TGTGCCAGCAGCGCCGGACAGGGGAATGAAAAACTGTTTTTT
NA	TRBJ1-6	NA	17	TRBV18	CASSPPSGSSYNSPLHF	TGTGCCAGCTCACCACCGTCGGGGAGCTCCTATAATTCACCCCTCCACTTT